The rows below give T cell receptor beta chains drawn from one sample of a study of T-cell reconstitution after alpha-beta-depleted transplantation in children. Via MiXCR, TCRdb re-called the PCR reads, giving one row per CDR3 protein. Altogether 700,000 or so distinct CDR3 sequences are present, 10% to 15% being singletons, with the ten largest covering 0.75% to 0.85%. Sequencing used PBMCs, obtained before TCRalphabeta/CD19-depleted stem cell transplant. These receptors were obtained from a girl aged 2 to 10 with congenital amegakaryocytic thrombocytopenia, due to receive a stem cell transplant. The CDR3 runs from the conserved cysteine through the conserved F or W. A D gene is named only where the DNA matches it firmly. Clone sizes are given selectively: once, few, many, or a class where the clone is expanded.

CDR3aa: CASSPVNEKLFF
CDR3nt: TGTGCCAGCAGTCCCGTGAACGAAAAACTGTTTTTT
j_gene: TRBJ1-4
v_gene: TRBV6-2/TRBV6-3
abundance: NA
d_gene: NA

CDR3aa: CASSPRGGSYNSPLHF
CDR3nt: TGTGCCAGCAGCCCCCGAGGAGGGTCCTATAATTCACCCCTCCACTTT
j_gene: TRBJ1-6
v_gene: TRBV14
abundance: many
d_gene: NA

CDR3aa: CASWPAGYPTGELFF
CDR3nt: TGCGCCAGCTGGCCAGCGGGGTATCCCACCGGGGAGCTGTTTTTT
j_gene: TRBJ2-2
v_gene: TRBV5-1
abundance: NA
d_gene: TRBD2

CDR3aa: CASSLPGQLNNEQFF
CDR3nt: TGTGCCAGCAGCCTGCCGGGACAGTTAAACAATGAGCAGTTCTTC
j_gene: TRBJ2-1
v_gene: TRBV3-1
abundance: NA
d_gene: TRBD1

CDR3aa: CASSFEAVGYTF
CDR3nt: TGCGCCAGCAGCTTTGAGGCGGTGGGCTACACCTTC
j_gene: TRBJ1-2
v_gene: TRBV5-1
abundance: NA
d_gene: NA

CDR3aa: CASSLMVAVTDTQYF
CDR3nt: TGTGCCAGCAGCTTAATGGTAGCGGTCACAGATACGCAGTATTTT
j_gene: TRBJ2-3
v_gene: TRBV7-2
abundance: few
d_gene: NA

CDR3aa: CSAALGGDGYTF
CDR3nt: TGCAGTGCCGCGCTAGGTGGGGATGGCTACACCTTC
j_gene: TRBJ1-2
v_gene: TRBV20-1
abundance: few
d_gene: NA

CDR3aa: CASSRTGTPEETQYF
CDR3nt: TGTGCCAGCAGCCGCACCGGGACGCCGGAAGAGACCCAGTACTTC
j_gene: TRBJ2-5
v_gene: TRBV7-2
abundance: few
d_gene: NA

CDR3aa: CSAPSPRGYEQYF
CDR3nt: TGCAGTGCTCCCAGTCCGCGAGGCTACGAGCAGTACTTC
j_gene: TRBJ2-7
v_gene: TRBV20-1
abundance: NA
d_gene: NA

CDR3aa: CSARVPRGRFPYEQYF
CDR3nt: TGCAGTGCTAGAGTTCCCAGGGGGCGATTCCCCTACGAGCAGTACTTC
j_gene: TRBJ2-7
v_gene: TRBV20-1
abundance: NA
d_gene: TRBD1

CDR3aa: CASSQGSDEQFF
CDR3nt: TGCGCCAGCAGCCAAGGATCGGATGAGCAGTTCTTC
j_gene: TRBJ2-1
v_gene: TRBV4-1
abundance: many
d_gene: NA

CDR3aa: CSVVGTGQTKYEQYF
CDR3nt: TGCAGCGTCGTAGGGACAGGACAAACAAAATACGAGCAGTACTTC
j_gene: TRBJ2-7
v_gene: TRBV29-1
abundance: many
d_gene: TRBD1

CDR3aa: CASRQTGGFETQYF
CDR3nt: TGTGCCAGCAGGCAGACAGGGGGATTCGAGACCCAGTACTTC
j_gene: TRBJ2-5
v_gene: TRBV28
abundance: many
d_gene: TRBD1

CDR3aa: CASSADRGIEAKNIQYF
CDR3nt: TGTGCCAGCAGTGCTGACAGGGGGATAGAAGCCAAAAACATTCAGTACTTC
j_gene: TRBJ2-4
v_gene: TRBV11-2
abundance: few
d_gene: TRBD1

CDR3aa: CASEQGGFSGANVLTF
CDR3nt: TGCGCCAGCGAACAGGGAGGGTTCTCTGGGGCCAACGTCCTGACTTTC
j_gene: TRBJ2-6
v_gene: TRBV5-1
abundance: many
d_gene: NA

CDR3aa: CASSFFNGELFF
CDR3nt: TGTGCCAGCAGCTTCTTTAACGGGGAGCTGTTTTTT
j_gene: TRBJ2-2
v_gene: TRBV5-6
abundance: NA
d_gene: NA

CDR3aa: CASRRGDRVNYGYTF
CDR3nt: TGTGCCAGCAGAAGGGGGGACAGGGTGAACTATGGCTACACCTTC
j_gene: TRBJ1-2
v_gene: TRBV12-3/TRBV12-4
abundance: few
d_gene: TRBD1

CDR3aa: CASSPLAGEEFF
CDR3nt: TGTGCCAGCAGCCCACTAGCGGGAGAAGAGTTCTTC
j_gene: TRBJ2-1
v_gene: TRBV27
abundance: many
d_gene: TRBD2

CDR3aa: CASSFLAGGPTGELFF
CDR3nt: TGCGCCAGCAGCTTTTTAGCGGGAGGCCCCACCGGGGAGCTGTTTTTT
j_gene: TRBJ2-2
v_gene: TRBV5-1
abundance: many
d_gene: TRBD2

CDR3aa: CASSVRTGLDNEQFF
CDR3nt: TGTGCCAGCAGCGTACGGACAGGGTTGGACAATGAGCAGTTCTTC
j_gene: TRBJ2-1
v_gene: TRBV9
abundance: many
d_gene: TRBD1

CDR3aa: CATSDFLTNEQFF
CDR3nt: TGTGCCACCAGTGATTTCCTAACAAATGAGCAGTTCTTC
j_gene: TRBJ2-1
v_gene: TRBV24-1
abundance: many
d_gene: NA

CDR3aa: CASSLGRSGHQNEKLFF
CDR3nt: TGCGCCAGCAGCTTGGGCCGCTCAGGGCACCAGAATGAAAAACTGTTTTTT
j_gene: TRBJ1-4
v_gene: TRBV5-1
abundance: NA
d_gene: NA

CDR3aa: CASSSDNYEQYF
CDR3nt: TGCGCCAGCAGTTCCGACAACTACGAGCAGTACTTC
j_gene: TRBJ2-7
v_gene: TRBV5-1
abundance: many
d_gene: NA

CDR3aa: CATSRDDQLLGDTQYF
CDR3nt: TGTGCCACCAGCCGAGACGACCAATTACTAGGGGATACGCAGTATTTT
j_gene: TRBJ2-3
v_gene: TRBV15
abundance: few
d_gene: NA

CDR3aa: CSATWTSGSLADEQFF
CDR3nt: TGCAGTGCTACCTGGACTAGCGGGAGTCTTGCAGATGAGCAGTTCTTC
j_gene: TRBJ2-1
v_gene: TRBV20-1
abundance: few
d_gene: TRBD2

CDR3aa: CSAAGTVKNIQYF
CDR3nt: TGCAGTGCAGCCGGGACAGTCAAAAACATTCAGTACTTC
j_gene: TRBJ2-4
v_gene: TRBV20-1
abundance: few
d_gene: TRBD1

CDR3aa: CASSLMGVPEQFF
CDR3nt: TGCGCCAGCAGCCTCATGGGGGTCCCCGAGCAGTTCTTC
j_gene: TRBJ2-1
v_gene: TRBV5-1
abundance: many
d_gene: NA

CDR3aa: CASSLGGGRTGELFF
CDR3nt: TGTGCCAGCAGTTTAGGAGGGGGCAGAACCGGGGAGCTGTTTTTT
j_gene: TRBJ2-2
v_gene: TRBV27
abundance: many
d_gene: NA

CDR3aa: CASSGEAIGEQFF
CDR3nt: TGCGCCAGCAGCGGAGAAGCGATAGGTGAGCAGTTCTTC
j_gene: TRBJ2-1
v_gene: TRBV5-1
abundance: NA
d_gene: NA

CDR3aa: CASTLLAGVNIQYF
CDR3nt: TGTGCCAGCACCCTCCTAGCGGGAGTAAACATTCAGTACTTC
j_gene: TRBJ2-4
v_gene: TRBV11-2
abundance: NA
d_gene: TRBD2

CDR3aa: CASSLLAASTDTQYF
CDR3nt: TGTGCCAGCAGTTTATTAGCCGCTAGCACAGATACGCAGTATTTT
j_gene: TRBJ2-3
v_gene: TRBV12-3/TRBV12-4
abundance: many
d_gene: NA

CDR3aa: CASSKPGAYEQYF
CDR3nt: TGCGCCAGCAGCAAACCAGGGGCCTACGAGCAGTACTTC
j_gene: TRBJ2-7
v_gene: TRBV5-1
abundance: few
d_gene: NA

CDR3aa: CASRLAGSSYHGQFF
CDR3nt: TGCGCCAGTCGGTTAGCGGGGAGCTCCTACCATGGGCAGTTCTTC
j_gene: TRBJ2-1
v_gene: TRBV10-2
abundance: NA
d_gene: TRBD2